This T cell receptor beta chain was captured in a study of T-cell memory formation after mild COVID-19. The overall study: Clusters of TCRs were largely donor specific. Points from the study as a whole: Later expanders leaned CD4+, whereas day 15 to 85 contracting clones were balanced CD4/CD8. Contracting CD4+ clones lay largely in CM and EM, with CD8+ ones residing in EMRA.

TCRdb processed the 5' RACE reads anew with MiXCR; each CDR3 protein has one entry. The data show almost 550,000 distinct CDR3 sequences, roughly 22% seen once. The CDR3 sequence is 16 residues long. In this sample, this clonotype turned up a few times. The target antigen is unknown. Sequenced material: PBMCs or a T cell subset sorted from them (not recorded which). The chain links TRBV21-1 to TRBJ1-5; the table assigns TRBD1, which was not confirmed against the DNA. TRBV21-1 is designated a pseudogene. The TCR originated in an adult woman who had mild COVID-19 (a few samples of this study predate the infection). Cell type and time point are not known. CDR3 nucleotides: TGTGCCAGCGGGAAACCGGGACAGGGATTTGATCAGCCCCAGCATTTT. It codes for CASGKPGQGFDQPQHF.